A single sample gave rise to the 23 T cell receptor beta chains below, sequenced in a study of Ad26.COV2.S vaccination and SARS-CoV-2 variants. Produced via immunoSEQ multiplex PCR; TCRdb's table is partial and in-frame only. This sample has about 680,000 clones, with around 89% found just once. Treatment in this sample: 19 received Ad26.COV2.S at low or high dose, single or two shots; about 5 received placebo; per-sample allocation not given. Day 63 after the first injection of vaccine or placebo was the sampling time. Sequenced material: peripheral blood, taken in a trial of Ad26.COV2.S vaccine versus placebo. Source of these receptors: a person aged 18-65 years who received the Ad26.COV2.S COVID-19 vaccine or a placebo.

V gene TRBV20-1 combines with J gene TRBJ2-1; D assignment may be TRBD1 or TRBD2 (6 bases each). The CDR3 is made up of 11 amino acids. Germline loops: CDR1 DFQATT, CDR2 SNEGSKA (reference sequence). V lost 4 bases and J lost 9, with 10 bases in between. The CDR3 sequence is CSAKGGLEQFF. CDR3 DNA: TGCAGTGCTAAGGGGGGTCTTGAGCAGTTCTTC.

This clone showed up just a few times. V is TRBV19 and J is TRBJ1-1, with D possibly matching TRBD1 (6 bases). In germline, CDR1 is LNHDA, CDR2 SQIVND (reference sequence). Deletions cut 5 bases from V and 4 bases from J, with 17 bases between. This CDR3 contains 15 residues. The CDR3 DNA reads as TGTGCCAGTAGTGTCTTACAGGGAGGGGGCACTGAAGCTTTCTTT. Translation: CASSVLQGGGTEAFF. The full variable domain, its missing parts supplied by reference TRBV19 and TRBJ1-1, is DGGITQSPKYLFRKEGQNVTLSCEQNLNHDAMYWYRQDPGQGLRLIYYSQIVNDFQKGDIAEGYSVSREKKESFPLTVTSAQKNPTAFYLCASSVLQGGGTEAFFGQGTRLTVV.

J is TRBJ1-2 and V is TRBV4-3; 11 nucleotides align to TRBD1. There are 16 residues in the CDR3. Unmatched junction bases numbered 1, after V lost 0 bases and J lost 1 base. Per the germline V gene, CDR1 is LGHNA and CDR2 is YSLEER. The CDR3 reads CASSQEGTGGNYGYTF. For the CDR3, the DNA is TGCGCCAGCAGCCAAGAGGGGACAGGGGGTAACTATGGCTACACCTTC.

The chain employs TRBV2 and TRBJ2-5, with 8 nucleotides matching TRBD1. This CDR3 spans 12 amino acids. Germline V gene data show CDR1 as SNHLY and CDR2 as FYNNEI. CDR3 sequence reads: CATTGGRETQYF. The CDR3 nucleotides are TGTGCTACAACAGGGGGACGGGAGACCCAGTACTTC.

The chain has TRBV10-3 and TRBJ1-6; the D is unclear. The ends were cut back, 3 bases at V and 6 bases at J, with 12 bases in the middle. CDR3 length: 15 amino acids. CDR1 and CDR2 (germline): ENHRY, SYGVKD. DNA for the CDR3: TGTGCCATCAGTGAACAGTTAGTACCTAATTCACCCCTCCACTTT. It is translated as CAISEQLVPNSPLHF.

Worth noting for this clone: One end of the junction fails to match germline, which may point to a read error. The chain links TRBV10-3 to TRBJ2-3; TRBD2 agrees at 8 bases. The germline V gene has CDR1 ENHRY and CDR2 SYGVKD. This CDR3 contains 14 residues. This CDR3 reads CAINEGLESATQYF. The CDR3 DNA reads TGTGCCATCAATGAGGGACTAGAGTCGGCTACGCAGTATTTT.

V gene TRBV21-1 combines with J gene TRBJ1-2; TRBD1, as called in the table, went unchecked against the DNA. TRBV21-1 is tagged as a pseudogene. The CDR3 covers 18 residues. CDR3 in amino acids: CASSKFWVDRSDVIGYTF. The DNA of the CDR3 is TGTGCCAGCAGCAAATTTTGGGTTGACAGGAGCGATGTAATAGGCTACACCTTC.

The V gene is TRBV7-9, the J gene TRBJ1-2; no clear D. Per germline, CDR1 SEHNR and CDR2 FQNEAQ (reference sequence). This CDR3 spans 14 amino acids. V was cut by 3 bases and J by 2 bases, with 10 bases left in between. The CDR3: CASSFLGTNYGYTF. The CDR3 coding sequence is TGTGCCAGCAGCTTCCTGGGTACCAACTATGGCTACACCTTC. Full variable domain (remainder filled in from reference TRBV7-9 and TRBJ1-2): DTGVSQNPRHKITKRGQNVTFRCDPISEHNRLYWYRQTLGQGPEFLTYFQNEAQLEKSRLLSDRFSAERPKGSFSTLEIQRTEQGDSAMYLCASSFLGTNYGYTFGSGTRLTVV.

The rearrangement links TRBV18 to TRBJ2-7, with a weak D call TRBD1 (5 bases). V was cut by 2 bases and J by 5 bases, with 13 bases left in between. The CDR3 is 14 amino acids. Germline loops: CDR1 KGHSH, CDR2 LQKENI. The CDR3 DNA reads TGTGCCAGCTCACCAGGCACAGGCGTCAACGAGCAGTACTTC. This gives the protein CASSPGTGVNEQYF.

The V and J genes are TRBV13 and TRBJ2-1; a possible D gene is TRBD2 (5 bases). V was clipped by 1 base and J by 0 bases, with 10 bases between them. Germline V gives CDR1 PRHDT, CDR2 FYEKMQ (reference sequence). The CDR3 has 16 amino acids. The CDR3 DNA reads TGTGCCAGCAGCTTAGTCGGGATTAGCTCCTACAATGAGCAGTTCTTC. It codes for CASSLVGISSYNEQFF.

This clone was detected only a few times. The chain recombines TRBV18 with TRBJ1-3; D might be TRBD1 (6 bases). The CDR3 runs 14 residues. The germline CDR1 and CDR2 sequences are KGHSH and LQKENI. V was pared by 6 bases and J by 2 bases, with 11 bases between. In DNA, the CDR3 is TGTGCCAGCTCCCGAGACAGGACTGGAAACACCATATATTTT. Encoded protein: CASSRDRTGNTIYF.

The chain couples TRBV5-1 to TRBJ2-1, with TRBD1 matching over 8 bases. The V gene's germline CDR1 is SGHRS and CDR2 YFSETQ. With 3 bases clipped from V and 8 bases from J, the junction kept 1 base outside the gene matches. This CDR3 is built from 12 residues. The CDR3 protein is CASSYRGDEQFF. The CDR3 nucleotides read TGCGCCAGCAGCTACAGGGGGGATGAGCAGTTCTTC. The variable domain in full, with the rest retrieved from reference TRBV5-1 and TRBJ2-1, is KAGVTQTPRYLIKTRGQQVTLSCSPISGHRSVSWYQQTPGQGLQFLFEYFSETQRNKGNFPGRFSGRQFSNSRSEMNVSTLELGDSALYLCASSYRGDEQFFGPGTRLTVL.

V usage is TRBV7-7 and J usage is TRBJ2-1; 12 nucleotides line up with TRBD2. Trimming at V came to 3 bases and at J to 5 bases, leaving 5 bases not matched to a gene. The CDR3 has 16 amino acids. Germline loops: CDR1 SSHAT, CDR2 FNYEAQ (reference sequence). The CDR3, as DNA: TGTGCCAGCAGCTTGGGTCGACTAGCGGGGGACAATGAGCAGTTCTTC. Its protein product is CASSLGRLAGDNEQFF.

The CDR3 nucleotides are TGTGCCAGCAGTGCCGACGAAGGCTTTCTTAATGAAAAACTGTTTTTT. Protein product: CASSADEGFLNEKLFF. The chain is built from TRBV2 and TRBJ1-4, with D hard to call. CDR1 SNHLY and CDR2 FYNNEI come from the germline V gene. V gave up 4 bases and J gave up 4 bases, with 16 bases separating them. CDR3 length: 16 residues.

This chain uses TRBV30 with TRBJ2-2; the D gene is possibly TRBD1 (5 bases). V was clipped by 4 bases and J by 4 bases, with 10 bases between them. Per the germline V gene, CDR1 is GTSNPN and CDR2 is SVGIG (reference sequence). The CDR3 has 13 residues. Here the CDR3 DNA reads TGTGCCTGGACCCACAGGTTCACCGGGGAGCTGTTTTTT. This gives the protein CAWTHRFTGELFF.

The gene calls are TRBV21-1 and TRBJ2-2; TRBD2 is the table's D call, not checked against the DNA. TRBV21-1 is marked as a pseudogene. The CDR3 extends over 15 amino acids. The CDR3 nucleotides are TGTGCCAGCAGCAAAAGGCGCGGTGACACCGGGGAGCTGTTTTTT. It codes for CASSKRRGDTGELFF.

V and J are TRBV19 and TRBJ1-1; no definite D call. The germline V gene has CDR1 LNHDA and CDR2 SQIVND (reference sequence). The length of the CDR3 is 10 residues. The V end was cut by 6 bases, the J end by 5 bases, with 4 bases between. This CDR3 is CASRGTEAFF. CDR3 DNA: TGTGCCAGTAGGGGTACTGAAGCTTTCTTT.

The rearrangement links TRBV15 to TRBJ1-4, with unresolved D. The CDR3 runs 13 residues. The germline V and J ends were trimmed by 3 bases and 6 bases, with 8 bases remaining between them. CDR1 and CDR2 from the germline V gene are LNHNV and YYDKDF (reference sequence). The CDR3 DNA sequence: TGTGCCACCAGCAGCCTAGGGTATGAAAAACTGTTTTTT. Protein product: CATSSLGYEKLFF.

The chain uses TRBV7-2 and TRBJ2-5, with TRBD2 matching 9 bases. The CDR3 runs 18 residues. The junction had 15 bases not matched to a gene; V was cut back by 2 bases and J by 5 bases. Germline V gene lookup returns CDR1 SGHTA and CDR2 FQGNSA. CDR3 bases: TGTGCCAGCAGCTTACGTGGCGGGGGGGTACGGCTCGCCGAGACCCAGTACTTC. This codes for CASSLRGGGVRLAETQYF.

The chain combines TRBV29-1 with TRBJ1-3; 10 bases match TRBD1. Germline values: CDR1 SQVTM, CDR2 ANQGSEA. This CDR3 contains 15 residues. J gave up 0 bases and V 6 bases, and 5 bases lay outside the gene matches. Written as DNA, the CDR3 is TGCAGCGTCCGGGACAGGGGCGCCTCTGGAAACACCATATATTTT. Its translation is CSVRDRGASGNTIYF.

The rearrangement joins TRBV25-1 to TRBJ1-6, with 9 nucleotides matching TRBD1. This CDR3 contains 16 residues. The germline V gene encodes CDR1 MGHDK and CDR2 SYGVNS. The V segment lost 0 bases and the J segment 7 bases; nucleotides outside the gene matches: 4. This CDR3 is CASSEYAGTGNSPLHF. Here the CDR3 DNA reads TGTGCCAGCAGTGAATACGCCGGGACAGGGAATTCACCCCTCCACTTT.

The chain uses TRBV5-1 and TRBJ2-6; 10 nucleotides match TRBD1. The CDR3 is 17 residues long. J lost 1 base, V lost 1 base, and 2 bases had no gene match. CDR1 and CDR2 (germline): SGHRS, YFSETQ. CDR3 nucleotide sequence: TGCGCCAGCAGCTTGCGGGACAGGGGATCTGGGGCCAACGTCCTGACTTTC. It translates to CASSLRDRGSGANVLTF.

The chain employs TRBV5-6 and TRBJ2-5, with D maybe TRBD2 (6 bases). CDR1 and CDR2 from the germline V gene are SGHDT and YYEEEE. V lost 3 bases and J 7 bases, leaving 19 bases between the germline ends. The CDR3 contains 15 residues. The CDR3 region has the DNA TGTGCCAGCAGCTACCGTGGGGCTAGCGCGAGGACCCAGTACTTC. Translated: CASSYRGASARTQYF.